Sequencing of this T cell receptor (beta chain) was carried out in a study of T-cell reconstitution after alpha-beta-depleted transplantation in children. Study observations and caveats: By one year post-transplant, T-cell counts and diversity largely arose from T cells that were newly produced. Day-60 TCRbeta diversity that was high in some patients was derived from surviving recipient T cells and thymic progenitors. Where alpha-beta T cells came from about two months after transplant was reportedly several hundred expanded graft clones.

The V and J ends lost 1 base and 0 bases, in that order; junction bases with no gene match: 7. CDR1 is SGHAT and CDR2 is FQNNGV in the germline V gene. The CDR3 sequence is 18 residues long. Unique molecular identifiers were used in preparing the TCRbeta library. Via MiXCR, TCRdb re-called the PCR reads, giving one row per CDR3 protein. The top ten hold more than 25% of the sample, which has about 980,000 distinct CDR3 sequences, roughly 29% seen once. A note on this clonotype: Its antigen is unknown.

The receptor was derived from a boy less than two years old who had a stem cell transplant for SCID, so the T cells may come from the graft donor. The sequences come from PBMCs, mostly from graft donor cells, collected 360 days after TCRalphabeta/CD19-depleted stem cell transplant. The rearrangement uses TRBV11-2 and TRBJ2-1; 9 positions agree with TRBD2. The CDR3 DNA follows: TGTGCCAGCAGCTTAGTTACTCTAGCGGGGAGCTCCTACAATGAGCAGTTCTTC. Protein sequence: CASSLVTLAGSSYNEQFF.